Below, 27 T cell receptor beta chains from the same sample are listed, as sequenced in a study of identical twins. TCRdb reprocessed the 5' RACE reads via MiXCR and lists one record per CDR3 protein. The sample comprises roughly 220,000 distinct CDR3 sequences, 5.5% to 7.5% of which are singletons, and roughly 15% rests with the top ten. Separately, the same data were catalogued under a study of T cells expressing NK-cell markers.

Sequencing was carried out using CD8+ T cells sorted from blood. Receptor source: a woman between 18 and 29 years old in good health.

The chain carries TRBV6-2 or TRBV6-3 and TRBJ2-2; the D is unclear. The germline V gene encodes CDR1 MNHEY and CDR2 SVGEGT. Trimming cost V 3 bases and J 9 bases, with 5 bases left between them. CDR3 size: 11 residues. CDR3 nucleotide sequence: TGTGCCAGCAGTTATGGGCGGGAGCTGTTTTTT. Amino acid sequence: CASSYGRELFF.

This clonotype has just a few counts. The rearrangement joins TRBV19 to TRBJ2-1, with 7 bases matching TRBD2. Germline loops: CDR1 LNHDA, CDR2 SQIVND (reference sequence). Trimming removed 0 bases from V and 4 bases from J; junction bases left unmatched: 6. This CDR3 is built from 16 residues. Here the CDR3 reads CASSIEGGTFYNEQFF. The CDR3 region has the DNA TGTGCCAGTAGTATAGAGGGGGGGACTTTTTACAATGAGCAGTTCTTC.

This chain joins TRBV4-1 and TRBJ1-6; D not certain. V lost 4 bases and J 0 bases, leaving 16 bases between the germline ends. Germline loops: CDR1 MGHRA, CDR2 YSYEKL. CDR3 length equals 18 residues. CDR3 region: CASSPQLYLISYNSPLHF. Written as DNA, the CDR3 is TGCGCCAGCAGCCCACAGTTGTACCTTATCTCCTATAATTCACCCCTCCACTTT.

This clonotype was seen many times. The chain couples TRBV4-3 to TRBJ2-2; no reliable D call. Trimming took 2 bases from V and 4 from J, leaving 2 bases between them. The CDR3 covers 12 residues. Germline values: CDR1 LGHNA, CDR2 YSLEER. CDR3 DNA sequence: TGCGCCAGCAGCCAACCCACCGGGGAGCTGTTTTTT. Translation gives CASSQPTGELFF.

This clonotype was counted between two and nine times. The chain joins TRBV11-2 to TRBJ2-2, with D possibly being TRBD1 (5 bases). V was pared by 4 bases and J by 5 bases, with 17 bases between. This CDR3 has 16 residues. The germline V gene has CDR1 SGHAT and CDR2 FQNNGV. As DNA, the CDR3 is TGTGCCAGCAGCTCCCAGATGGACACACGGACCGGGGAGCTGTTTTTT. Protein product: CASSSQMDTRTGELFF.

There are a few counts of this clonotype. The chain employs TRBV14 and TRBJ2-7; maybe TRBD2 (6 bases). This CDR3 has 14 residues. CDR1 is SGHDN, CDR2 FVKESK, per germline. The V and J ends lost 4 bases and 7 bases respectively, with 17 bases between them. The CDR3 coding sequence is TGTGCCAGCAGCCGGGGACTCCTTGGAAAGGAGCAGTACTTC. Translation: CASSRGLLGKEQYF.

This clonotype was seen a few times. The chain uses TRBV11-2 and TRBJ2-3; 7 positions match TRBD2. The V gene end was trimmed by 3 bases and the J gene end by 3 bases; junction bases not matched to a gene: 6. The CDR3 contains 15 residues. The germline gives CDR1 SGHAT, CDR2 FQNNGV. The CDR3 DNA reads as TGTGCCAGCAGCTTCGGCGGGAGACGGACAGATACGCAGTATTTT. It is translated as CASSFGGRRTDTQYF.

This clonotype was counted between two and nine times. The CDR3: CASSLANSNQPQHF. Here the CDR3 DNA reads TGTGCCAGCAGCTTAGCCAATAGCAATCAGCCCCAGCATTTT. This sequence joins TRBV7-2 and TRBJ1-5; no clear D gene. The V end was cut by 0 bases, the J end by 0 bases, with 3 bases between. Germline V gives CDR1 SGHTA, CDR2 FQGNSA. The CDR3 covers 14 residues.

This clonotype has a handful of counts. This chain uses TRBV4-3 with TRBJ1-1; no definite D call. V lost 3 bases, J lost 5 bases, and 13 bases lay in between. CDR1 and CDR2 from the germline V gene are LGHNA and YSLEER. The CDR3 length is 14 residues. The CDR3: CASSQAALGTEAFF. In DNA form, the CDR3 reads TGCGCCAGCAGCCAGGCGGCCCTTGGGACTGAAGCTTTCTTT.

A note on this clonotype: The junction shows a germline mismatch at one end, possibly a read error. CDR3 DNA sequence: TGTGCTAGCAGCTTAAGACAGGGAGGGTACAATGAGCAGTTCTTC. Translated, it gives CASSLRQGGYNEQFF. The V and J genes are TRBV7-7 and TRBJ2-1; the D gene could be TRBD1 or TRBD2 (7 bases each). From germline, CDR1 is SSHAT and CDR2 FNYEAQ (reference sequence). This CDR3 has 15 residues.

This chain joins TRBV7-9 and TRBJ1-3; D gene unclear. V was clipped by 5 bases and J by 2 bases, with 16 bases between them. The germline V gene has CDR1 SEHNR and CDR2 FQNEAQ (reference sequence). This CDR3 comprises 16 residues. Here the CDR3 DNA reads TGTGCCAGCAGCCCCGTCGTTCAGACCACTGGAAACACCATATATTTT. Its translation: CASSPVVQTTGNTIYF.

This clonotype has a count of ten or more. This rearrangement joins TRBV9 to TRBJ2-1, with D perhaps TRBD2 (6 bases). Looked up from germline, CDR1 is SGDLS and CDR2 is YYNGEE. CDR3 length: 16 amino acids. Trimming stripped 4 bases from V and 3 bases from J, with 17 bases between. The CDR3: CASSFRGRPGYNEQFF. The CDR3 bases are TGTGCCAGCAGCTTTCGAGGGAGGCCTGGCTACAATGAGCAGTTCTTC.

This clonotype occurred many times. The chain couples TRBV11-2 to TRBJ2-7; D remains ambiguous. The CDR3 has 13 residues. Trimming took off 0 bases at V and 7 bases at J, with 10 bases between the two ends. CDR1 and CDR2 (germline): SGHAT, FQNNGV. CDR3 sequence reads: CASSLDPPGEQYF. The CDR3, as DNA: TGTGCCAGCAGCTTAGACCCTCCCGGGGAGCAGTACTTC.

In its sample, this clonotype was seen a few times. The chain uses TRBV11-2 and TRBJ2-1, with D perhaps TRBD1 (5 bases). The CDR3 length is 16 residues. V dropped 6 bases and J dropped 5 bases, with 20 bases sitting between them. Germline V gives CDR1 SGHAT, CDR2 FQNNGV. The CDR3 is CASRSPIETDNNEQFF. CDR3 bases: TGTGCCAGCAGATCTCCCATAGAGACAGACAACAATGAGCAGTTCTTC.

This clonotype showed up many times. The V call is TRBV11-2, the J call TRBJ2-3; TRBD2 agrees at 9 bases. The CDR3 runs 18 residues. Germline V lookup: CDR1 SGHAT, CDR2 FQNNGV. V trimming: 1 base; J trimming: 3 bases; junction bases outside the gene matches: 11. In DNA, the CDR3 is TGTGCCAGCAGCTTAGTGGGATTAGCGGGAGTAAGAACAGATACGCAGTATTTT. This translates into CASSLVGLAGVRTDTQYF. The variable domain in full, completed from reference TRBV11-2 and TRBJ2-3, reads EAGVAQSPRYKIIEKRQSVAFWCNPISGHATLYWYQQILGQGPKLLIQFQNNGVVDDSQLPKDRFSAERLKGVDSTLKIQPAKLEDSAVYLCASSLVGLAGVRTDTQYFGPGTRLTVL.

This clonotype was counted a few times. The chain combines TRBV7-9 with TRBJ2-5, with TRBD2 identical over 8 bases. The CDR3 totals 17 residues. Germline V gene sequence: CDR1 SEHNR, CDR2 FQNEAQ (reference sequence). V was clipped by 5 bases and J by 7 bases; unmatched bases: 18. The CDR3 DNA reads TGTGCCAGCAGCCCTAGTGGACGGGAGGGCCTATGGAGGACCCAGTACTTC. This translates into CASSPSGREGLWRTQYF.

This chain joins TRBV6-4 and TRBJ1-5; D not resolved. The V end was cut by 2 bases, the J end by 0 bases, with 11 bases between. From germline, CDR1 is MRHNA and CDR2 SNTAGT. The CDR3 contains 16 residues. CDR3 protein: CASSDPRSYSNQPQHF. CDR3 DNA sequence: TGTGCCAGCAGTGACCCCAGGAGCTATAGCAATCAGCCCCAGCATTTT.

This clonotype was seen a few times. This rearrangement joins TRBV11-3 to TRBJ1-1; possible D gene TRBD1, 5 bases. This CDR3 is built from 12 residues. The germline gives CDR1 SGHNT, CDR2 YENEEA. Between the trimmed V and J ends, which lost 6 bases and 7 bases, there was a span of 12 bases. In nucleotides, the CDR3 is TGTGCCAGCAGTCTGACGGGACGTGAAGCTTTCTTT. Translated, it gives CASSLTGREAFF.

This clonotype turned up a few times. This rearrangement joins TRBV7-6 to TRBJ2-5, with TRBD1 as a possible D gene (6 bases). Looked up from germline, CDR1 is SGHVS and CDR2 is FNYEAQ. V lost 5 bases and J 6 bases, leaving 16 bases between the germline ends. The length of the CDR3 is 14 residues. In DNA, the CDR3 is TGTGCCAGCAGCCCGTTCGCAGGGGCGAAGACCCAGTACTTC. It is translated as CASSPFAGAKTQYF. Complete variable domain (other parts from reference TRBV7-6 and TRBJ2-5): GAGVSQSPRYKVTKRGQDVALRCDPISGHVSLYWYRQALGQGPEFLTYFNYEAQQDKSGLPNDRFSAERPEGSISTLTIQRTEQRDSAMYRCASSPFAGAKTQYFGPGTRLLVL.

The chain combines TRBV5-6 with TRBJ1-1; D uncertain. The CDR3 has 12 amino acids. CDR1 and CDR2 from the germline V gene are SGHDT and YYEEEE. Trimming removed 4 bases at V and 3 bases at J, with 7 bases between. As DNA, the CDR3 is TGTGCCAGCAGCGTTCTGGACACTGAAGCTTTCTTT. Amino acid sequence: CASSVLDTEAFF.

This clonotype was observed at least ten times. In DNA, the CDR3 is TGTGCCAGCAGACCACTTTCAGGGGAGAGCACAGATACGCAGTATTTT. As protein: CASRPLSGESTDTQYF. The chain couples TRBV6-2 or TRBV6-3 to TRBJ2-3; TRBD1 might be the D (6 bases). With 6 bases removed from V and 0 bases from J, the gap between germline ends came to 16 bases. The CDR3 sequence is 16 residues long. Germline V gives CDR1 MNHEY, CDR2 SVGEGT.

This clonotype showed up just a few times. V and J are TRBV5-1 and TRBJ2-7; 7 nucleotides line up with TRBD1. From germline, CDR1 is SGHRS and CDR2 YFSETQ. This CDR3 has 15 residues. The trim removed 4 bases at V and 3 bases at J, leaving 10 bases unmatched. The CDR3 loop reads CASSEGTVGDYEQYF. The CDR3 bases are TGCGCCAGCAGCGAAGGGACAGTGGGGGACTACGAGCAGTACTTC.

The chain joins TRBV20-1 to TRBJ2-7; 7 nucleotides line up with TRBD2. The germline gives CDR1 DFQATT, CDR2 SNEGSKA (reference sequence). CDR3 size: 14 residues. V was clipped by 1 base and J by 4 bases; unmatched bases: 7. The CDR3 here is CSARVSGLMYEQYF. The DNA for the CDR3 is TGCAGTGCTAGAGTTAGCGGGTTAATGTACGAGCAGTACTTC.

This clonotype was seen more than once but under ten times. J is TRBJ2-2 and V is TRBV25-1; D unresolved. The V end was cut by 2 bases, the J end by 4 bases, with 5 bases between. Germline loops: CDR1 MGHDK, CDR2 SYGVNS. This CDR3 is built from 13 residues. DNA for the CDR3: TGTGCCAGCAGTGAAACGGGCACCGGGGAGCTGTTTTTT. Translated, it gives CASSETGTGELFF.

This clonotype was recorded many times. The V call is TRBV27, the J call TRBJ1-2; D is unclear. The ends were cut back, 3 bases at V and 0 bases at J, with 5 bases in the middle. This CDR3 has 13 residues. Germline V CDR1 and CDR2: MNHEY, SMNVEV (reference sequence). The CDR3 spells CASSLSANYGYTF. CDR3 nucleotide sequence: TGTGCCAGCAGTTTGTCTGCTAACTATGGCTACACCTTC.

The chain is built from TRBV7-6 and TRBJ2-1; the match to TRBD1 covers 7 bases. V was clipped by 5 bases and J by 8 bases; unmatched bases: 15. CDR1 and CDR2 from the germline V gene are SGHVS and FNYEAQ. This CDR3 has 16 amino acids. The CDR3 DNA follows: TGTGCCAGCAGCCCCTATAGAGGGCTAGGGGGCTATGAGCAGTTCTTC. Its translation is CASSPYRGLGGYEQFF.

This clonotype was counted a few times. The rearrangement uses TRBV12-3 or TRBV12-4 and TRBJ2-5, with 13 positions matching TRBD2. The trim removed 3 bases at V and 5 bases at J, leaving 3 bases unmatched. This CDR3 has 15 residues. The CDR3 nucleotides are TGTGCCAGCAGTTTTGGACTAGCGGGAGAGGAGACCCAGTACTTC. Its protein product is CASSFGLAGEETQYF.